This T cell receptor beta chain was documented in a study of blood T cell repertoires in COVID-19. Study in general: T cells, B-cell-depleted T cells, or PBMCs provided the cDNA or gDNA that served as material.

The method was immunoSEQ multiplex PCR; TCRdb's version includes in-frame clones alone and lacks a portion of them. The sample holds under 85,000 clones, about 86% seen once. This clone was counted a single time. Trimming shortened V by 5 bases and J by 0 bases, and 14 bases separated the two germline ends. The CDR3 contains 16 residues. Germline V CDR1 and CDR2: SGHTA, FQGNSA. The sequenced sample was peripheral blood. The TCR originated in a man older than 75 with active or convalescent COVID-19. The chain links TRBV7-2 to TRBJ2-1; D might be TRBD1 (6 bases). CDR3 sequence reads: CASSDRRFSSYNEQFF. Written as DNA, the CDR3 is TGTGCCAGCAGCGACAGGCGGTTCAGCTCCTACAATGAGCAGTTCTTC.